The present T cell receptor beta chain was sequenced within a study of prognosis after radiotherapy for stage I lung cancer. Researchers used two-round multiplex PCR to amplify TCR beta CDR3 starting from genomic DNA. Gene-specific primers for each TRBV and TRBJ gene drove first-round PCR. TCRdb independently ran MiXCR on the multiplex PCR reads; one entry per CDR3 protein. The sample holds 25,000 to 35,000 distinct CDR3 sequences, 40% to 50% seen once. CDR1 is SGHTA and CDR2 is FQGTGA in the germline V gene. This CDR3 contains 15 residues. In the case of this clonotype: The junction departs from germline at one end; a sequencing error may be responsible.

Specimen: PBMCs, collected before or after stereotactic body radiation therapy (not recorded which). J is TRBJ2-3 and V is TRBV7-3; 7 nucleotides match TRBD1. The receptor's source is a donor over 45 with non-small cell lung cancer. The CDR3 sequence is CASSLTSRGTDKQYF. CDR3 DNA sequence: TGTGCCAGCAGCTTAACATCTAGAGGGACAGATAAGCAGTATTTT.